One T cell receptor beta chain is described in this entry. Its antigen is not known. The data originate from a study of regulatory T cells in long-lasting Graves disease. General study results and limits: Segments TRBV28, TRBJ1-2 and TRBJ2-5 showed preferential usage in persistent disease.

The CDR3 runs 14 residues. V was clipped by 2 bases and J by 1 base, with 9 bases between them. Germline V CDR1 and CDR2: SGHKS, YYEKEE (reference sequence). Researchers made TCR beta libraries by using iRepertoire HTBI primers and running Arm-PCR on CDR3 regions. TCRdb called the multiplex PCR reads again in MiXCR, with one record for every CDR3 protein. The table has hundreds of thousands of distinct CDR3 sequences, around 17% seen once. Time point specified: newly diagnosed GD, antithyroid drugs for less than 3 months. TCR sequences were obtained from RNA taken from PBMCs. This same sample was also taken into another study, of T cells in Graves' hyperthyroidism and ophthalmopathy.

This sequence joins TRBV5-5 and TRBJ1-1; D call uncertain. The sample was peripheral blood mononuclear cells (PBMCs), taken at new diagnosis, from a patient treated with antithyroid drugs. This TCR derives from a young woman with Graves disease. The CDR3 bases are TGTGCCAGCAGCTTTGACACCCGGAACACTGAAGCTTTCTTT. This encodes CASSFDTRNTEAFF.